This T cell receptor beta chain was recorded in a study of T cell repertoires in cytomegalovirus infection. Across the whole study: Matching HLA type, along with CMV infection, was indicated by public TCR beta signatures. Study results and caveats: The cumulative frequency of public TCR beta families distinguished individuals who carried CMV together with the relevant HLA. CMV-specific TCR beta clonotypes restricted by HLA-C dominated the ex vivo response.

The CDR3 covers 12 residues. Trimming pared 5 bases from V and 12 bases from J, leaving 16 bases between. Germline V gives CDR1 MDHEN, CDR2 SYDVKM. MiXCR was run by TCRdb on the reads, yielding one entry per CDR3 protein. Of approximately 500,000 distinct CDR3 sequences in the sample, 26% were seen once. This clonotype was counted a few times. Its matching antigen is unknown. The sequencing input was PBMCs. The sequence was collected from a human donor in good health (CMV status not recorded). Some clones in this sample may be carry-over from other donors' samples. J is TRBJ1-1 and V is TRBV28; perhaps TRBD1 as D (5 bases). The CDR3: CASSPNRPRTFF. The CDR3 nucleotides are TGTGCCAGCAGTCCTAACAGGCCGAGAACTTTCTTT.